Listed below are T cell receptor beta chains from one sample, sequenced in a study of blood T cells in healthy people across ages. TCRdb re-called the 5' RACE reads through MiXCR, storing one row per CDR3 protein. The data contain around 520,000 distinct CDR3 sequences, roughly a quarter of them seen just once; the ten biggest clones take up approximately 3.5%. The same data also went into a second study, on T cells of mothers and their children.

The material sequenced was blood. These receptors were obtained from a boy younger than 10 in good health. CDR3s include the opening cysteine and the closing phenylalanine or tryptophan. A D gene is named only where the DNA matches it firmly. For some rows the clone size is stated as once, few or many, or as a class when expanded; others skip it.

clone size: few; D gene: TRBD1; V gene: TRBV29-1; J gene: TRBJ2-3; CDR3 protein: CSVERDRAADTQYF; CDR3 DNA: TGCAGCGTTGAACGGGACAGGGCCGCAGATACGCAGTATTTT
clone size: -; D gene: -; V gene: TRBV19; J gene: TRBJ2-2; CDR3 protein: CASSPKARTGELFF; CDR3 DNA: TGTGCCAGTAGTCCCAAGGCCCGGACCGGGGAGCTGTTTTTT
clone size: -; D gene: -; V gene: TRBV20-1; J gene: TRBJ2-1; CDR3 protein: CSAPRDLGRGEQFF; CDR3 DNA: TGCAGTGCCCCCCGGGACCTAGGGCGGGGTGAGCAGTTCTTC
clone size: -; D gene: -; V gene: TRBV24-1; J gene: TRBJ2-3; CDR3 protein: CATSRGAVDTQYF; CDR3 DNA: TGTGCCACCAGTCGAGGGGCGGTGGATACGCAGTATTTT
clone size: -; D gene: TRBD1; V gene: TRBV3-1; J gene: TRBJ2-5; CDR3 protein: CASSQVLLDRGETQYF; CDR3 DNA: TGTGCCAGCAGCCAAGTTTTACTGGACAGGGGAGAGACCCAGTACTTC
clone size: few; D gene: -; V gene: TRBV29-1; J gene: TRBJ2-5; CDR3 protein: CSVESGRGRKTQYF; CDR3 DNA: TGCAGCGTTGAATCCGGCAGGGGCAGAAAGACCCAGTACTTC
clone size: -; D gene: -; V gene: TRBV21-1; J gene: TRBJ2-2; CDR3 protein: CASSSRHRVGLADTGELFF; CDR3 DNA: TGTGCCAGCAGCAGCCGTCACAGGGTAGGACTAGCGGATACCGGGGAGCTGTTTTTT
clone size: few; D gene: -; V gene: TRBV4-3; J gene: TRBJ2-7; CDR3 protein: CASSQVNPVGEQYF; CDR3 DNA: TGCGCCAGCAGCCAAGTGAACCCCGTGGGCGAGCAGTACTTC
clone size: -; D gene: TRBD1; V gene: TRBV27; J gene: TRBJ2-7; CDR3 protein: CASSFGTDVEQYF; CDR3 DNA: TGTGCCAGCAGTTTCGGGACAGATGTCGAGCAGTACTTC
clone size: -; D gene: TRBD2; V gene: TRBV7-2; J gene: TRBJ2-3; CDR3 protein: CASSVSGFTDTQYF; CDR3 DNA: TGTGCCAGCAGCGTTAGCGGGTTCACAGATACGCAGTATTTT
clone size: -; D gene: -; V gene: TRBV30; J gene: TRBJ1-2; CDR3 protein: CAWSVPVLYGYTF; CDR3 DNA: TGTGCCTGGAGTGTACCGGTTTTGTATGGCTACACCTTC
clone size: few; D gene: TRBD1; V gene: TRBV30; J gene: TRBJ1-1; CDR3 protein: CAWAGGKAFF; CDR3 DNA: TGTGCCTGGGCAGGGGGCAAAGCTTTCTTT
clone size: -; D gene: -; V gene: TRBV12-3/TRBV12-4; J gene: TRBJ1-2; CDR3 protein: CASSLAAQGVGGYTF; CDR3 DNA: TGTGCCAGCAGTTTAGCGGCCCAGGGAGTTGGTGGCTACACCTTC
clone size: -; D gene: TRBD1; V gene: TRBV10-3; J gene: TRBJ2-5; CDR3 protein: CAISESQGARETQYF; CDR3 DNA: TGTGCCATCAGTGAGTCCCAGGGGGCGCGTGAGACCCAGTACTTC
clone size: few; D gene: -; V gene: TRBV3-2; J gene: TRBJ2-7; CDR3 protein: CASSPNAYYEQYF; CDR3 DNA: TGTGCCAGCAGTCCAAATGCGTACTACGAGCAGTACTTC
clone size: -; D gene: -; V gene: TRBV27; J gene: TRBJ1-2; CDR3 protein: CASSSRSSVGNNYGYTF; CDR3 DNA: TGTGCCAGCAGTTCGAGATCGTCGGTAGGAAATAACTATGGCTACACCTTC
clone size: few; D gene: -; V gene: TRBV7-3; J gene: TRBJ2-6; CDR3 protein: CASSSTGQPSGANVLTF; CDR3 DNA: TGTGCCAGCAGCTCTACAGGACAACCCTCTGGGGCCAACGTCCTGACTTTC
clone size: -; D gene: -; V gene: TRBV9; J gene: TRBJ1-2; CDR3 protein: CASSLSQREVNYGYTF; CDR3 DNA: TGTGCCAGCAGCCTTTCCCAGAGGGAGGTCAACTATGGCTACACCTTC
clone size: -; D gene: -; V gene: TRBV4-3; J gene: TRBJ1-1; CDR3 protein: CASSQTGYTEAFF; CDR3 DNA: TGCGCCAGCAGCCAAACAGGGTACACTGAAGCTTTCTTT
clone size: once; D gene: TRBD1; V gene: TRBV19; J gene: TRBJ2-7; CDR3 protein: CASSHRTGTAEQYF; CDR3 DNA: TGTGCCAGTAGTCACAGGACAGGTACCGCCGAGCAGTACTTC
clone size: few; D gene: TRBD1; V gene: TRBV5-1; J gene: TRBJ2-7; CDR3 protein: CASRDRDRGFHEQYF; CDR3 DNA: TGCGCCAGCAGAGACCGGGACAGGGGGTTCCACGAGCAGTACTTC
clone size: -; D gene: -; V gene: TRBV14; J gene: TRBJ1-4; CDR3 protein: CASSQDYAVGEKLFF; CDR3 DNA: TGTGCCAGCAGCCAAGATTACGCCGTCGGGGAAAAACTGTTTTTT
clone size: -; D gene: -; V gene: TRBV20-1; J gene: TRBJ2-3; CDR3 protein: CSAREWSERKQYF; CDR3 DNA: TGCAGTGCTAGAGAATGGTCTGAGAGAAAGCAGTATTTT
clone size: -; D gene: TRBD2; V gene: TRBV20-1; J gene: TRBJ2-5; CDR3 protein: CSARGRLAGLQETQYF; CDR3 DNA: TGCAGTGCTAGAGGGAGACTAGCGGGTTTACAAGAGACCCAGTACTTC
clone size: -; D gene: -; V gene: TRBV7-2; J gene: TRBJ1-2; CDR3 protein: CASSLGGRSGYTF; CDR3 DNA: TGTGCCAGCAGTCTCGGGGGCCGCAGTGGCTACACCTTC
clone size: few; D gene: -; V gene: TRBV5-5; J gene: TRBJ1-2; CDR3 protein: CASSMAETVGYTF; CDR3 DNA: TGTGCCAGCAGTATGGCGGAGACAGTCGGCTACACCTTC